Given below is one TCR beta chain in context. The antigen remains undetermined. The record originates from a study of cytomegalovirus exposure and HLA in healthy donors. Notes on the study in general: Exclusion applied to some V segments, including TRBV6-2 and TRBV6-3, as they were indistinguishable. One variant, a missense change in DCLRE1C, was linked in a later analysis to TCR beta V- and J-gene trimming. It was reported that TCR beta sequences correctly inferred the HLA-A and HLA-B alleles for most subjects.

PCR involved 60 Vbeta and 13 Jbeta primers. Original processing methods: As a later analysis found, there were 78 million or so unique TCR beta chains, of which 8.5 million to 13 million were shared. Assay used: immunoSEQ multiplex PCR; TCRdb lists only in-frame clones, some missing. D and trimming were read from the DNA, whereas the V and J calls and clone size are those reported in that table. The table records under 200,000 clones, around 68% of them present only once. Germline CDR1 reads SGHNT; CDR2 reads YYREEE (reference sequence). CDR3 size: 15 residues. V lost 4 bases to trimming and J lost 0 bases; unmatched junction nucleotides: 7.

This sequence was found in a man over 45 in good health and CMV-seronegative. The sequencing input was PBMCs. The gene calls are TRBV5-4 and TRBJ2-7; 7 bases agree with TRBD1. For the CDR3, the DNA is TGTGCCAGCAGCCCTGGGACAGCGAGCTCCTACGAGCAGTACTTC. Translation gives CASSPGTASSYEQYF.